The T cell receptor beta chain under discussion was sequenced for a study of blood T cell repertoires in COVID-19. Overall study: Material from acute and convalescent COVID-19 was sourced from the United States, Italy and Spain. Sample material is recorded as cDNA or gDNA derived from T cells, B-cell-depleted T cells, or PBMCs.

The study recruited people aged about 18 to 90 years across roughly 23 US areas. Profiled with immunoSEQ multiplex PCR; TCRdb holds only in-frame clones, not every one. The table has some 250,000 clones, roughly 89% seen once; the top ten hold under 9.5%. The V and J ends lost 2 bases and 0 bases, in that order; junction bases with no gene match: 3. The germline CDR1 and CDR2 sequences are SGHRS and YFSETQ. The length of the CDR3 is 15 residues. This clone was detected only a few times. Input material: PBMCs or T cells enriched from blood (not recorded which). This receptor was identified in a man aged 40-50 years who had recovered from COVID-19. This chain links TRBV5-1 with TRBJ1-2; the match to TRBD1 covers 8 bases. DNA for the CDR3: TGCGCCAGCAGCTTCACAGGGGGGTCTAACTATGGCTACACCTTC. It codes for CASSFTGGSNYGYTF.